The T cell receptor beta chain described here comes from a study of T cell responses to AZD1222 COVID-19 vaccine (dated by TCRdb to the early 2020s). The study in broad terms: A total of about 230 trial participants underwent TCR sequencing, of whom approximately 210 received two doses of AZD1222 and 26 received two doses of the MenACWY control vaccine. Trial participants were enrolled into age subgroups of 18-55, 56-69 and 70-plus years, which contained approximately 150, 28 and 58 TCR-sequenced participants, respectively.

Here is what the overall study found, with its caveats: Reportedly, almost half of the unique spike-specific TCRs recognized epitopes lying outside the regions that are mutated in the B.1.351 and B.1.1.7 variants. In the small 56-69-year group, the increase in depth fell short of significance, most likely because of low power. Conclusions about previously exposed vaccinees are limited because only six or seven AZD1222 recipients were SARS-CoV-2 seropositive at baseline. After two AZD1222 doses, spike-specific TCR breadth and depth were significantly higher than at day 0 and than in MenACWY recipients. No day 14 peak-response samples were available, so repertoires were characterized only after the peak T cell response. Participants were mostly white British and included more females than males, and it was suggested by the authors that clonal diversity may have been underestimated. Vaccine-associated CD4 TCRs spanned the whole spike protein, with dominant responses in regions 160-218 and 743-854.

Relative to germline, V is missing 7 bases and J is missing 2 bases, with 5 bases of the junction outside any gene match. Looking up the germline V gene yields CDR1 SNHLY and CDR2 FYNNEI. Inclusive of the bounding cysteine and phenylalanine, the CDR3 is 15 residues long. Just the 45-base CDR3 DNA is kept, in frame starting at base 1. This specimen's time point label, interpreted: about 28 days (+/-7) after the second vaccine dose. AZD1222 recipients given second doses at about 4 weeks or at about 12 weeks were pooled, since spike-specific TCR depth and breadth were not found to differ between the two schedules. The vaccinee samples were drawn from two UK trials, COV001 and COV002, one of which was a single-blind randomized controlled phase 2/3 trial testing AZD1222 (ChAdOx1 nCoV-19) in healthy adults. Trial participant PBMC samples were collected at day 0 and day 28 after the second dose for TCRbeta chain sequencing.

Comment on this clone: What this receptor recognizes is not known. Within one base of it there is no much larger clone, and no base qualities were kept.

The CDR3 regions of human TCRbeta chains were subjected to immunosequencing. The study's processing was this. TCRs in the repertoires were matched against a reference library of SARS-CoV-2-specific TCRs that had been generated with the MIRA antigen-specificity platform. Breadth was defined as the fraction of unique TCRs that were SARS-CoV-2-associated. Depth was defined as the fraction of total T cells that were SARS-CoV-2-associated. Using the MIRA data, each spike-specific TCR was mapped to the spike region that the TCR reacts to and placed in a CD4 or CD8 class. Log10-transformed breadth and depth values were compared by one-way ANOVA with Sidak's multiple comparisons tests. In its TCRdb copy, this immuneACCESS table keeps in-frame sequences only and misses some clones. Where compared with another copy, unresolved V genes explain less than half of these, and the others have no known cause. The V and J calls and clone size come from that table; D and trimming were worked out from the DNA. The sample table records under 170,000 clones; more than 80% of these occur just once. 3% to 3.5% of the sample goes to the ten largest clones.

This chain joins TRBV2 to TRBJ2-3; 11 middle bases align to TRBD2. Sample: peripheral blood, taken 28 days after the second AZD1222 dose. The TCR originated in an adult who received the AZD1222 COVID-19 vaccine. The CDR3 region: CASTGTSGFTDTQYF. The bases read TGTGCCAGCACGGGGACTAGCGGATTCACAGATACGCAGTATTTT. With the portions outside the CDR3 filled from the reference TRBV2 and TRBJ2-3 genes, the complete variable region becomes EPEVTQTPSHQVTQMGQEVILRCVPISNHLYFYWYRQILGQKVEFLVSFYNNEISEKSEIFDDQFSVERPDGSNFTLKIRSTKLEDSAMYFCASTGTSGFTDTQYFGPGTRLTVL.